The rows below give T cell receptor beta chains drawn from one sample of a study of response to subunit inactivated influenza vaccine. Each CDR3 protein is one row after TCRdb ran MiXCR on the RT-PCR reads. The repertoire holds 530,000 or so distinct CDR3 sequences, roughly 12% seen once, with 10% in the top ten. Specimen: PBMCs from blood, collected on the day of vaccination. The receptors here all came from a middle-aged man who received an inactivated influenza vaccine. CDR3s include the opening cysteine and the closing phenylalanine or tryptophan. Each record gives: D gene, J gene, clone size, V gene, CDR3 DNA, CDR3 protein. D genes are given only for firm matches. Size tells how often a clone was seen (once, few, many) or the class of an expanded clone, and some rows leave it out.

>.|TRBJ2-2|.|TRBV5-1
TGCGCCAGCACCGGTGGGGAGACCGGGGAGCTGTTTTTT
CASTGGETGELFF
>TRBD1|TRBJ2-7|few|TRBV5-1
TGCGCCAGCAGCTCCGGGACAGGGCAAGACGAGCAGTACTTC
CASSSGTGQDEQYF
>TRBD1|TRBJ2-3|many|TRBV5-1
TGCGCCAGCAGCAGGGACAGCCACAGCACAGATACGCAGTATTTT
CASSRDSHSTDTQYF
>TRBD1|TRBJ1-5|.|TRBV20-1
TGCAGTGCTAGAGAGACAGGGGGTAGCAATCAGCCCCAGCATTTT
CSARETGGSNQPQHF
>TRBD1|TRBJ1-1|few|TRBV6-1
TGTGCCAGCAGCACGAGACAGGGCCGAGGGTCTGAAGCTTTCTTT
CASSTRQGRGSEAFF
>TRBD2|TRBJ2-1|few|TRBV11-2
TGTGCCAGCAGCTTAATAAGCGGGAGGAGGACCTACAATGAGCAGTTCTTC
CASSLISGRRTYNEQFF
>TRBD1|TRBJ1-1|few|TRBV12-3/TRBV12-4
TGTGCCAGCAACCGGGACAGTACCGCGAACACTGAAGCTTTCTTT
CASNRDSTANTEAFF
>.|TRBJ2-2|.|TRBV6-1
TGTGCCAGCAGTGAACGTAAAACCGGGGAGCTGTTTTTT
CASSERKTGELFF
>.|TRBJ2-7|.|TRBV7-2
TGTGCCAGCAGCTTATTGGGGACACCAGTAGAGCAGTACTTC
CASSLLGTPVEQYF
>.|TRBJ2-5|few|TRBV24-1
TGTGCCACCAGTGACTCCCTAGGGGCATTCCAAGAGACCCAGTACTTC
CATSDSLGAFQETQYF
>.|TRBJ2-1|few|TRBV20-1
TGCAGTGTCAGCAGGGGTGAGGATGAGCAGTTCTTC
CSVSRGEDEQFF
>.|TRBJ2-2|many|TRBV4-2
TGTGCCAGCAGCCAGCCGACAGGTGGGAACACCGGGGAGCTGTTTTTT
CASSQPTGGNTGELFF
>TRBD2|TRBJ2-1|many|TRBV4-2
TGTGCCAGCAGCCAAGATACGTGGCGGGAGGGCCGCGATGAGCAGTTCTTC
CASSQDTWREGRDEQFF
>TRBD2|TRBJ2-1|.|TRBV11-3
TGTGCCAGCAGCTTAGATGGGGGGGATGAGCAGTTCTTC
CASSLDGGDEQFF
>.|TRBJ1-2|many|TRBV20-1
TGCAGTGCTAGAGATGCGCAGGGTCTTAGCTACACCTTC
CSARDAQGLSYTF
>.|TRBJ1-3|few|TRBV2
TGTGCCAGCAGTGATACCATTGGAAACACCATATATTTT
CASSDTIGNTIYF
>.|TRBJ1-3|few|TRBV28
TGTGCCAGCAGTTTAAATGGCGGAAACACCATATATTTT
CASSLNGGNTIYF
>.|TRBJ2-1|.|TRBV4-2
TGTGCCAGCAGCCAAGTGGCAGACGGGGGGCCAGCTTTATACAATGAGCAGTTCTTC
CASSQVADGGPALYNEQFF
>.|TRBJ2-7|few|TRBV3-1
TGTGCCAGCAGCCATGGGGCCTACGAGCAGTACTTC
CASSHGAYEQYF
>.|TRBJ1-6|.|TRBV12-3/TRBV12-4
TGTGCCAGCAGTCGTTCCTCGGGTGTTAATTCACCCCTCCACTTT
CASSRSSGVNSPLHF
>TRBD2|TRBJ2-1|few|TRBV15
TGTGCCACCAGCAGCCCAACAGGCGGGAGGCGCCCAAGACTCTTC
CATSSPTGGRRPRLF
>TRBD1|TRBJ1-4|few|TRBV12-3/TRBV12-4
TGTGCCAGCAGTTTACAGGGGGCCAGTGAAAAACTGTTTTTT
CASSLQGASEKLFF
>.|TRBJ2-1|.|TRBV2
TGTGCCAGCACCCCCGCGCGGAGGTACTCCTACAATGAGCAGTTCTTC
CASTPARRYSYNEQFF
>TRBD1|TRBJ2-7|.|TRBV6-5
TGTGCCAGCAGTTACGGGACAGGAGCCTACGAGCAGTACTTC
CASSYGTGAYEQYF
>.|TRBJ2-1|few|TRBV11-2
TGTGCCAGCAGTCAGAGAGTAAAAGGGGGGTGGTACTGGAATGAGCAGTTCTTC
CASSQRVKGGWYWNEQFF
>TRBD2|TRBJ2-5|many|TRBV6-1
TGTGCCAGCAGTGAGGGGACTAGCGGAATGAGCCCCCAAGAGACCCAGTACTTC
CASSEGTSGMSPQETQYF
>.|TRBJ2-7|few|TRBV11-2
TGTGCCAGCAGAGGTCTTGGGGACTACGAGCAGTACTTC
CASRGLGDYEQYF
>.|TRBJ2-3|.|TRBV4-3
TGCGCCAGCAGCCGTGGGAATACAGATACGCAGTATTTT
CASSRGNTDTQYF
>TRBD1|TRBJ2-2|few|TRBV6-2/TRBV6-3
TGTGCCAGCAGTTACTCGAGAACAGGGGGTCCCGGGGAGCTGTTTTTT
CASSYSRTGGPGELFF
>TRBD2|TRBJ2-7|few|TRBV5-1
TGCGCCAGCAGCTTGGAACTAGCGGGAGGGCAATACGAGCAGTACTTC
CASSLELAGGQYEQYF
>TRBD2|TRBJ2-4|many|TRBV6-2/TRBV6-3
TGTGCCAGCAGTTACGGGGGGGTTCTAGCCAAAAACATTCAGTACTTC
CASSYGGVLAKNIQYF
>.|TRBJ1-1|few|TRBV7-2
TGTGCCAGCAGCTCTACCCCGGGTGGGAAGGCTTTCTTT
CASSSTPGGKAFF
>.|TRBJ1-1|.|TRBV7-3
TGTGCCAGCAGCTTATCCCCCCTGGACCCAACCCCAGCTCTCTTT
CASSLSPLDPTPALF
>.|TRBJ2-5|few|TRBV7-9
TGTGCCAGCAGCCTTGCTGGTTGGACAGCACAAGAGACCCAGTACTTC
CASSLAGWTAQETQYF
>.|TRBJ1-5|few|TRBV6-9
TGTGCCAGCAGTTCCAGGGCCAATCAGCCCCAGCATTTT
CASSSRANQPQHF
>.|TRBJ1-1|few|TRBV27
TGTGCCAGCAGTTTATCCCAGAAAGCTTTCTTT
CASSLSQKAFF
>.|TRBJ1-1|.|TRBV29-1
TGCAGCGTTGAAGTCTCTTTGGGCTCTACTGAAGCTTTCTTT
CSVEVSLGSTEAFF
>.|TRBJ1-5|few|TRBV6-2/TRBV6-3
TGTGCCACAGACACGCCGCCGGAGCCCCAGCATTTT
CATDTPPEPQHF
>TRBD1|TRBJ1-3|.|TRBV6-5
TGTGCCAGCAGTTACGGGACAGTCGGAAACACCATATATTTT
CASSYGTVGNTIYF
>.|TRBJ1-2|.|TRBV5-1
TGCGCCAGCAGCTTGGATTCGGCTAACTATGGCTACTCCTTC
CASSLDSANYGYSF
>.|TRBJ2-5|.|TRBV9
TGTGCCAGCAGCGTATCCCAGCAGGAGACCCAGTACTTC
CASSVSQQETQYF
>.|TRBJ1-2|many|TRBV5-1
TGCGCCAGCAGCTTCCGGGCCCTACCCACTAACTATGGCTACACCTTC
CASSFRALPTNYGYTF
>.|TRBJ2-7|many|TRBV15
TGTGCCACCAGCAGGTACGGAGGGAGCGGAGCTTACGAGCAGTACTTC
CATSRYGGSGAYEQYF
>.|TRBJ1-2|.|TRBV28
TGTGCCAGCAGTTTAGGTGAAGCTCTCTATGGCTACACCTTC
CASSLGEALYGYTF
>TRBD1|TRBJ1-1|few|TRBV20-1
TGCAGTGCTAGAGATGGACAGGTCGGGAAAGCTTTCTTT
CSARDGQVGKAFF
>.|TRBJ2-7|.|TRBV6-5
TGTGCCAGCAGTTACTCGAGACAGAACTACGAGCAGTACTTC
CASSYSRQNYEQYF
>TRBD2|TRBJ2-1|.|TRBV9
TGTGCCAGCAGCGAGGGGGGGGCTAGCGGGAGTACCAATGAGCAGTTCTTC
CASSEGGASGSTNEQFF
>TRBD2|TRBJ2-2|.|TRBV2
TGTGCCACCTTAGCGGGGGGGCTCCCCGGGGAGCTGTTTTTT
CATLAGGLPGELFF